This TCR beta chain came from a study of metastatic and nonmetastatic thyroid tumors. Across the study: Repertoire comparisons spanned blood and tumor or nodule tissue from malignant and benign thyroid patients.

Trimming took off 4 bases at V and 0 bases at J, with 15 bases between the two ends. The CDR3 is 16 residues long. Looked up from germline, CDR1 is MNHEY and CDR2 is SMNVEV (reference sequence). In this sample, this clone turned up many times. The antigen is unknown. The study's findings and limits: A significant increase in TCR beta diversity was reportedly seen in malignant thyroid tumors relative to benign nodules, in blood and tumor.

Before thyroid surgery, none of the patients had received any treatment. TCRdb used MiXCR to call clones anew from the PCR reads. The table lists over 30,000 clones, around 18% of them singletons. The V gene is TRBV27, the J gene TRBJ1-1; possibly TRBD1 for D (6 bases). Material for sequencing was tumor tissue. This clonotype was sampled from a female donor with papillary thyroid cancer or a benign thyroid nodule (not recorded which). Some clones in this sample may be carry-over from other donors' samples. This CDR3 is CASSSFIQGMNTEAFF. CDR3 nucleotide sequence: TGTGCCAGCAGTTCCTTTATACAGGGAATGAACACTGAAGCTTTCTTT.